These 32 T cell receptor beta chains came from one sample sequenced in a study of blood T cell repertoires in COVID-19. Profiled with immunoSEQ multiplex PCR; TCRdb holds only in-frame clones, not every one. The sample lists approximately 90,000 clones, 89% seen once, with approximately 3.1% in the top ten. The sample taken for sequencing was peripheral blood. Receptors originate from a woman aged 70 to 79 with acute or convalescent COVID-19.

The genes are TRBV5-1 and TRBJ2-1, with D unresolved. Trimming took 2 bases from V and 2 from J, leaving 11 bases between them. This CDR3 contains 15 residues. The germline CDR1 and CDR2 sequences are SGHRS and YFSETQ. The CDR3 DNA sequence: TGCGCCAGCAGCTTCCAGCGAACAACCTACAATGAGCAGTTCTTC. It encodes CASSFQRTTYNEQFF.

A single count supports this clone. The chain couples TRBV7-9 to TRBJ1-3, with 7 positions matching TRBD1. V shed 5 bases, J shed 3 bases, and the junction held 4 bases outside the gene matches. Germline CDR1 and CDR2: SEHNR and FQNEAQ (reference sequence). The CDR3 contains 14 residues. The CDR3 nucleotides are TGTGCCAGCAGCACTCAGGGGGTTGGAAACACCATATATTTT. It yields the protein CASSTQGVGNTIYF.

This CDR3 is CASSSRRGGASTDTQYF. DNA of the CDR3: TGTGCCAGCAGCTCTCGCCGAGGGGGGGCCAGCACAGATACGCAGTATTTT. The J gene is TRBJ2-3, the V gene TRBV11-3; D perhaps matches TRBD2 (7 bases). CDR3 length equals 17 residues. The germline gives CDR1 SGHNT, CDR2 YENEEA. Trimming took 4 bases from V and 0 from J, leaving 17 bases between them.

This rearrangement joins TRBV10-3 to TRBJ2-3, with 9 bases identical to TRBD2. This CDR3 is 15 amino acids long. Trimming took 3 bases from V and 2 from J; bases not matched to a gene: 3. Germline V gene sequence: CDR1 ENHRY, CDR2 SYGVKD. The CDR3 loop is CAISELAGLTDTQYF. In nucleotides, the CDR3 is TGTGCCATCAGTGAACTAGCGGGTCTCACAGATACGCAGTATTTT.

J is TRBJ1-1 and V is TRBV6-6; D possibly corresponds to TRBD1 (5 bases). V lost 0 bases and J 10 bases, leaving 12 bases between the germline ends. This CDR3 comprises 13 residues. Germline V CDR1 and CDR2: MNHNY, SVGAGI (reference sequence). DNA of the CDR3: TGTGCCAGCAGTTACTCTGAGCGGGGGGGAGCTTTCTTT. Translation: CASSYSERGGAFF.

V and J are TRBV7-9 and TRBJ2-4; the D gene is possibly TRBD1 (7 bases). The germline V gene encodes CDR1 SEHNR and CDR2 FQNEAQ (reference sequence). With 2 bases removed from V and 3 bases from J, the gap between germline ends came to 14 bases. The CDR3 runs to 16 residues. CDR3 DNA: TGTGCCAGCAGCTTACAGGGGGGAGGCGGCAAAAACATTCAGTACTTC. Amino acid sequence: CASSLQGGGGKNIQYF.

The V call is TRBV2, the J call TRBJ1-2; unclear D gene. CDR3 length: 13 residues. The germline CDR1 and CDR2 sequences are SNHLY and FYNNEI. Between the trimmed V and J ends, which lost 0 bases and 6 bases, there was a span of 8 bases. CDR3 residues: CASSEAWRNGYTF. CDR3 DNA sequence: TGTGCCAGCAGTGAAGCATGGAGGAATGGCTACACCTTC.

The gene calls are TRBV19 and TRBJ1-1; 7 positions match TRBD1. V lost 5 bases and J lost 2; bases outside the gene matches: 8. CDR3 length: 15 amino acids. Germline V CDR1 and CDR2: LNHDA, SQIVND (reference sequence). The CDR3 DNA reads TGTGCCAGTAGTTCCCGTGGGACAGCCAACACTGAAGCTTTCTTT. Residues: CASSSRGTANTEAFF.

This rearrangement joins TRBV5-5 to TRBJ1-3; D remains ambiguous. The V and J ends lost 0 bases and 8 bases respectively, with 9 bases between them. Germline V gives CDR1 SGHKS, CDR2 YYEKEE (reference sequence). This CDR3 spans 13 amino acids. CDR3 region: CASSLASTDTIYF. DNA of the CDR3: TGTGCCAGCAGCTTGGCGTCCACGGACACCATATATTTT. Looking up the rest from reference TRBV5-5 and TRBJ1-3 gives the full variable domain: DAGVTQSPTHLIKTRGQQVTLRCSPISGHKSVSWYQQVLGQGPQFIFQYYEKEERGRGNFPDRFSARQFPNYSSELNVNALLLGDSALYLCASSLASTDTIYFGEGSWLTVV.

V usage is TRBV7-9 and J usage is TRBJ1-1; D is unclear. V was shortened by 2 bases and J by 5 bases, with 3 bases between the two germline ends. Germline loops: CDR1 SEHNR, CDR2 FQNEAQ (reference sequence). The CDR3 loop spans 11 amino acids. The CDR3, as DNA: TGTGCCAGCAGCTTACAAACTGAAGCTTTCTTT. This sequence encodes CASSLQTEAFF.

The CDR3 protein is CASSQGVQMNTEAFF. The CDR3 DNA reads as TGTGCCAGCAGCCAAGGTGTGCAGATGAACACTGAAGCTTTCTTT. The rearrangement links TRBV3-1 (or the pseudogene TRBV3-2) to TRBJ1-1, with D unclear. V lost 1 base and J lost 0, with 9 bases in between. There are 15 residues in the CDR3. The germline CDR1 and CDR2 sequences are LGHDT and YNNKEL (reference sequence).

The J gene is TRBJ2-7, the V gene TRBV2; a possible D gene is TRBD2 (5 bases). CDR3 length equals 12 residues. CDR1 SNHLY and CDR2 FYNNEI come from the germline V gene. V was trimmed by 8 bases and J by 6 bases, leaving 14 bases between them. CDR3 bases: TGTGCCAGCCAAAAGAGGGCTCTCGAGCAGTACGTC. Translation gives CASQKRALEQYV.

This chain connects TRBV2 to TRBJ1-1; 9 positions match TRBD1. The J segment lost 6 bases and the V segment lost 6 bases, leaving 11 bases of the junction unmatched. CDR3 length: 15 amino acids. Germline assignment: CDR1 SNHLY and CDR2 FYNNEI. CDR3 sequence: CASRGTGPSVAEAFF. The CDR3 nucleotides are TGTGCCAGCAGGGGGACAGGGCCCAGTGTCGCTGAAGCTTTCTTT.

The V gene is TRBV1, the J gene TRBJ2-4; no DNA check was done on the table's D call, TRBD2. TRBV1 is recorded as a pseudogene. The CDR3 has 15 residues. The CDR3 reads CTSRERGSAKNIQYF. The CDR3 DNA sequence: TGCACCAGCAGAGAGCGGGGGTCAGCCAAAAACATTCAGTACTTC.

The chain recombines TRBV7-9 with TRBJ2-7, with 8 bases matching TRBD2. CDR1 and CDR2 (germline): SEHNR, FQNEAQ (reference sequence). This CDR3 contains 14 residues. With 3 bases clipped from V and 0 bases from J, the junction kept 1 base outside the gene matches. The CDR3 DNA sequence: TGTGCCAGCAGCTTTACTAGCGGCTCCTACGAGCAGTACTTC. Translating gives CASSFTSGSYEQYF.

CDR3 nucleotides: TGTGCCAGTAGTATAGATCGACGGGGGAACACTGAAGCTTTCTTT. Its translation: CASSIDRRGNTEAFF. The V call is TRBV19, the J call TRBJ1-1; D unresolved. The germline gives CDR1 LNHDA, CDR2 SQIVND (reference sequence). The V end was cut by 0 bases, the J end by 1 base, with 9 bases between. The length of the CDR3 is 15 residues.

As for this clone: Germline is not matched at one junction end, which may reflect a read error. This CDR3 is CASSLSGRGSDF. CDR3 DNA: TGTGCCAGCAGTTTAAGTGGCAGGGGGTCAGATTTT. This chain connects TRBV28 to TRBJ1-4; 7 bases agree with TRBD1. This CDR3 is 12 amino acids long. CDR1 and CDR2 from the germline V gene are MDHEN and SYDVKM.

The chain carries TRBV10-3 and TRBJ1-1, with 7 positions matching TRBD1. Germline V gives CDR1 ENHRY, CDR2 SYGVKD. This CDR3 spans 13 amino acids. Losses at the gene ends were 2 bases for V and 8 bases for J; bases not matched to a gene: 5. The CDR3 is CAISEPGQREAFF. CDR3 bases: TGTGCCATCAGTGAGCCGGGACAGAGAGAAGCTTTCTTT.

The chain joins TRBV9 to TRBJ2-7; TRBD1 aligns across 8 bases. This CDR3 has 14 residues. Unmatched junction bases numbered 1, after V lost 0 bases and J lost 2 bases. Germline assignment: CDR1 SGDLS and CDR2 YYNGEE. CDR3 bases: TGTGCCAGCAGCGTAGGGACAGGGACCTACGAGCAGTACTTC. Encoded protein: CASSVGTGTYEQYF. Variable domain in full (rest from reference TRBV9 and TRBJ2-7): DSGVTQTPKHLITATGQRVTLRCSPRSGDLSVYWYQQSLDQGLQFLIQYYNGEERAKGNILERFSAQQFPDLHSELNLSSLELGDSALYFCASSVGTGTYEQYFGPGTRLTVT.

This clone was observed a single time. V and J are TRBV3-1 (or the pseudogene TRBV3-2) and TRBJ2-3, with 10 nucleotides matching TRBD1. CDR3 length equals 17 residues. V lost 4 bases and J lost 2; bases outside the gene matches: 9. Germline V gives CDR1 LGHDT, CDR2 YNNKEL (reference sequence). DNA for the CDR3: TGTGCCAGCAGCCCCGATCCCGGGACAGGGGTCACAGATACGCAGTATTTT. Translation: CASSPDPGTGVTDTQYF.

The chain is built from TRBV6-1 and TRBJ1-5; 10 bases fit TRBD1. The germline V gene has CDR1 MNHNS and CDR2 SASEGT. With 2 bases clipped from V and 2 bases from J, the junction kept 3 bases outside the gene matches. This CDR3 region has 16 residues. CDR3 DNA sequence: TGTGCCAGCAGTGAACGGACAGGGGGAGGCAATCAGCCCCAGCATTTT. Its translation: CASSERTGGGNQPQHF.

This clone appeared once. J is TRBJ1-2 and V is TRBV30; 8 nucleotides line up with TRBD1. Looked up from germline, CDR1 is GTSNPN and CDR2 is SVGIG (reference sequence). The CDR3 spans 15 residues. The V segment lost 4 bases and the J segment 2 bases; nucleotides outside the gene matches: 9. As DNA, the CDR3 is TGTGCCTGGACCCCCTTGGACAGGGTCAACTATGGCTACACCTTC. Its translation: CAWTPLDRVNYGYTF.

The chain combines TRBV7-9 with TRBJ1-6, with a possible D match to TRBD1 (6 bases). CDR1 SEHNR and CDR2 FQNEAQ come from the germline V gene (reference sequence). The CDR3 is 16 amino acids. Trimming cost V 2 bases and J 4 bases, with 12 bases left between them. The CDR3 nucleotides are TGTGCCAGCAGCTTACAGGGGTCCACGTATAATTCACCCCTCCACTTT. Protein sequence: CASSLQGSTYNSPLHF.

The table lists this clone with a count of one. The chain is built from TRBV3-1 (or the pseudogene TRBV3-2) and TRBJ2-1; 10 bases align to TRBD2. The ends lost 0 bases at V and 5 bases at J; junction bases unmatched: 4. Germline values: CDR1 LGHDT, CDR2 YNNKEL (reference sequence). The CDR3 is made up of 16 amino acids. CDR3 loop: CASSQDLSGGNNEQFF. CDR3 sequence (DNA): TGTGCCAGCAGCCAAGATCTTAGCGGGGGGAACAATGAGCAGTTCTTC.

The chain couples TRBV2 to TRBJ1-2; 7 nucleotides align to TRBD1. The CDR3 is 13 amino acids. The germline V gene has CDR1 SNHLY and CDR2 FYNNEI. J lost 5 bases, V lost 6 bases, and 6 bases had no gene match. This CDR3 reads CASRAGTAYGYTF. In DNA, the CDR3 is TGTGCCAGCAGGGCCGGGACAGCTTATGGCTACACCTTC.

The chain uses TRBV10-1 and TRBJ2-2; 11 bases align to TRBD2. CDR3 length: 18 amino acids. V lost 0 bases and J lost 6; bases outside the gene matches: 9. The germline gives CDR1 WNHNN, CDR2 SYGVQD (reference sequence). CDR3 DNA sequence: TGCGCCAGCAGTGAGTCGGTCTTAGCGGGGGGGATCCCCGGGGAGCTGTTTTTT. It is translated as CASSESVLAGGIPGELFF.

CDR3 amino acids: CASSLRGAANTGELFF. CDR3 nucleotides: TGTGCCAGCAGTTTGCGGGGAGCCGCGAACACCGGGGAGCTGTTTTTT. This chain joins TRBV28 and TRBJ2-2; possible D gene TRBD2, 6 bases. Trimming stripped 3 bases from V and 0 bases from J, with 11 bases between. The germline gives CDR1 MDHEN, CDR2 SYDVKM. CDR3 length equals 16 residues.

The DNA for the CDR3 is TGCGCCAGCAGCTCTCGAGGAAATCCTATCGGCGAGCAGTACTTC. Translating it yields CASSSRGNPIGEQYF. This rearrangement joins TRBV5-1 to TRBJ2-7; D remains unclear. The germline CDR1 and CDR2 sequences are SGHRS and YFSETQ. V lost 3 bases and J 6 bases, leaving 19 bases between the germline ends. There are 15 residues in the CDR3.

The CDR3 DNA reads as TGTGCCAGCAGCTTAGAACAGGGAAATAGCTACGAGCAGTACTTC. As protein: CASSLEQGNSYEQYF. The chain has TRBV11-2 and TRBJ2-7; possibly TRBD1 for D (6 bases). The CDR3 extends over 15 amino acids. From germline, CDR1 is SGHAT and CDR2 FQNNGV. V lost 0 bases, J lost 3 bases, and 12 bases lay in between.

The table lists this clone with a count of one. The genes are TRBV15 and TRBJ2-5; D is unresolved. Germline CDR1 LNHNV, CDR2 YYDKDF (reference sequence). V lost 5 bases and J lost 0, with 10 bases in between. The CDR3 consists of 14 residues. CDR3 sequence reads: CATSLMGHQETQYF. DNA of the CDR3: TGTGCCACCAGCCTGATGGGCCACCAAGAGACCCAGTACTTC.

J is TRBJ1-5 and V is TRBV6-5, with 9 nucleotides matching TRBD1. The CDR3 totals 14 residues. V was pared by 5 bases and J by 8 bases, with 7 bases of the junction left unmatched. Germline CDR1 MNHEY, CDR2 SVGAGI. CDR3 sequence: CASSHTGGGKPQHF. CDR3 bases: TGTGCCAGCAGTCACACAGGGGGCGGGAAGCCCCAGCATTTT.

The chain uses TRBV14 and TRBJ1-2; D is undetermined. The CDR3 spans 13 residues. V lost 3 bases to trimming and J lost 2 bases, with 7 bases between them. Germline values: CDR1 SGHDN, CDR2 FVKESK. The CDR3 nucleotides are TGTGCCAGCAGCCACCTCGGGAACTATGGCTACACCTTC. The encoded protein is CASSHLGNYGYTF.